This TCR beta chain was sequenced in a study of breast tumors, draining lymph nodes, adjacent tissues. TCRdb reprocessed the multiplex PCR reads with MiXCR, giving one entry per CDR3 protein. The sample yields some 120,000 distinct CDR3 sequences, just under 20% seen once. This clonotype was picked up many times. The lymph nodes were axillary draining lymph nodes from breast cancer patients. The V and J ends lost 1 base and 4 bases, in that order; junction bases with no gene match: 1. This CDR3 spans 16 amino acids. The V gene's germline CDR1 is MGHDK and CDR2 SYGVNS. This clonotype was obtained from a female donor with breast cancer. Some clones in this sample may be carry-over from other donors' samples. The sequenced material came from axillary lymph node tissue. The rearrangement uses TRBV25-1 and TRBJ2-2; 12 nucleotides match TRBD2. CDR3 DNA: TGTGCCAGCAGTGAATCACTAGCGGGAGGCACCGGGGAGCTGTTTTTT. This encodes CASSESLAGGTGELFF.